Sequencing of this T cell receptor (beta chain) was carried out in a study of quantifying T cell responses using KT2 cells. In the study overall: Reverse transcription used primers in the TCR alpha and beta constant regions.

To note about this clonotype: The antigen is undetermined.

Whole-study findings and limits: Input KT2 cell number predicted KT2 alpha and beta sequence counts linearly over several orders of magnitude.

The sample is PBMC spiked with counted cells of clone KT2. A single-stranded UMI oligo with SP2 sequence was ligated to cDNA 3' ends. First-round PCR used around 4 cycles and beta primers RC1.1 and RC1.2 covering TRBC1 and TRBC2. One entry per CDR3 protein, called by TCRdb with MiXCR from the UMI-ligation and nested PCR reads. The table lists about 53,000 distinct CDR3 sequences, 10% to 15% of them singletons, with around 9.9% in the top ten. Germline CDR1 MNHEY, CDR2 SVGEGT. J was trimmed by 4 bases and V by 2 bases; bases with no gene match: 9. The CDR3 sequence is 16 residues long. The source is a human donor. Sequences were obtained from PBMCs spiked with cells of the T cell clone KT2. The rearrangement links TRBV6-2 or TRBV6-3 to TRBJ2-5, with 8 bases identical to TRBD1. CDR3 in DNA: TGTGCCAGCAGTTACCACATTCAGGGGGCAGGAGAGACCCAGTACTTC. It yields the protein CASSYHIQGAGETQYF.